This T cell receptor beta chain is from a study of blood T cell repertoires in COVID-19. Sequenced by immunoSEQ multiplex PCR; TCRdb stores in-frame clones only, minus some. The data contain just over 300,000 clones, around nine tenths of them singletons. Trimming took 11 bases from V and 3 from J, leaving 11 bases between them. The CDR3 has 12 residues. CDR1 is ENHRY, CDR2 SYGVKD, per germline. V is TRBV10-3 and J is TRBJ1-3; no clear D. The TCR was taken from a young woman with COVID-19, enrolled during active disease. The sample consisted of peripheral blood. The CDR3 region has the DNA TGTGCCGCAGCGGGCAATGGAAACACCATATATTTT. Translation: CAAAGNGNTIYF.